This T cell receptor (beta chain) is drawn from a study of blood T cells in healthy people across ages. Alongside a J-beta primer mix, a sample-barcoded 5' primer served in a second PCR lasting about 7 to 11 cycles. TCRdb re-called the 5' RACE reads with MiXCR, one entry per CDR3 protein. The table lists approximately 760,000 distinct CDR3 sequences, more than 20% of them singletons. The table lists this clonotype with a count of one. The sample was also linked to a second study, of T cells of mothers and their children. That source reports: Comparable shaping of TCR recombination output by thymic selection was observed in related and unrelated pairs. Biologically related mothers and children overlapped slightly more than unrelated pairs, a non-significant difference.

This TCR came from a boy under 18 in good health. Input material: blood.

CDR3 sequence reads: CASSPAVSGEETQYF. Here the CDR3 DNA reads TGTGCCAGCAGCCCGGCGGTTTCGGGGGAAGAGACCCAGTACTTC. The rearrangement joins TRBV7-9 to TRBJ2-5; D perhaps matches TRBD2 (6 bases). CDR3 length: 15 amino acids. Germline V gene data show CDR1 as SEHNR and CDR2 as FQNEAQ (reference sequence). V lost 5 bases to trimming and J lost 3 bases, with 16 bases between them.